This TCR beta chain was identified during a study of response to subunit inactivated influenza vaccine. Notes on the study in general: The study's authors posited that every seasonal influenza vaccination enlists few new T cells.

TCRdb reprocessed the RT-PCR reads via MiXCR and lists one record per CDR3 protein. The repertoire holds 600,000 to 850,000 distinct CDR3 sequences, 14% seen once, with approximately 7.6% in the top ten. CDR3 size: 14 residues. Trimming cost V 4 bases and J 1 base; bases outside gene matches: 1. Germline lookup yields CDR1 MNHEY and CDR2 SMNVEV (reference sequence). There are many counts of this clonotype. Its antigen is unknown. The source is a man in his fifties who received an inactivated influenza vaccine. This sequence joins TRBV27 and TRBJ2-1; 7 positions agree with TRBD2. The sample consisted of PBMCs from blood, taken 14 days before vaccination. The CDR3 here is CASSWGGSYNEQFF. CDR3 sequence (DNA): TGTGCCAGCAGTTGGGGGGGGTCCTACAATGAGCAGTTCTTC.